The rows below give T cell receptor beta chains drawn from one sample of a study of T-cell memory formation after mild COVID-19. TCRdb re-analysed the 5' RACE reads in MiXCR, keeping a single row per CDR3 protein. This sample yields approximately 340,000 distinct CDR3 sequences, of which about a sixth are seen a single time; about a fifth belongs to the top ten. Material: PBMCs or a T cell subset sorted from them (not recorded which). The receptors derive from a man aged 18 to 30 who had mild COVID-19 (a few samples of this study predate the infection). Cell type and time point are not known. Both conserved end residues are part of each CDR3. The order of the fields is V gene, CDR3 protein.

TRBV4-3 CASSQGGRAGANVLTF
TRBV15 CATSPRQGSGELFF
TRBV9 CASSVIAGPKETQYF
TRBV7-8 CASSLRTYSHEKLFF
TRBV9 CASSVGASGSQETQYF
TRBV28 CASRDPTFGELFF
TRBV6-5 CASSDRGNTEAFF
TRBV29-1 CSADGDSGNTIYF
TRBV7-7 CARMVAYNSPLHF
TRBV12-3/TRBV12-4 CASRLAGGTRGTQYF
TRBV28 CASYHGVAGQDEQFF
TRBV6-6 CASSSVGGGEQFF
TRBV10-3 CAISESEKFQFF
TRBV5-1 CASSSANEEKLFF
TRBV6-5 CASSHGQGSNEQFF
TRBV30 CAWIQGSLTTEAFF
TRBV4-1 CASSLLGDGRMNTEAFF
TRBV7-9 CASSSNREVLTEAFF
TRBV10-3 CAISKPAQETQYF
TRBV6-2/TRBV6-3 CASTRLAERNTGELFF
TRBV7-3 CASSFVPGAYNEQFF
TRBV12-3/TRBV12-4 CASSWTGTYGYTF
TRBV7-9 CASSSTDQPQHF
TRBV12-3/TRBV12-4 CASSHGTSNYGYTF
TRBV7-9 CASSSTGLAGAYNEQFF
TRBV29-1 CSVRQGAGETQYF
TRBV7-3 CASSQGATGELFF
TRBV7-3 CASSLSGIQETQYF
TRBV30 CAWSVPLGVSSYNEQFF
TRBV10-3 CAISPSGDSDTQYF
TRBV7-9 CASSPRVGYGYTF
TRBV28 CASSSRTGYSTDTQYF
TRBV4-3 CASSQEAGRYNSPLHF
TRBV19 CASSTRDRGRTEAFF
TRBV6-5 CASSSGTAIQETQYF